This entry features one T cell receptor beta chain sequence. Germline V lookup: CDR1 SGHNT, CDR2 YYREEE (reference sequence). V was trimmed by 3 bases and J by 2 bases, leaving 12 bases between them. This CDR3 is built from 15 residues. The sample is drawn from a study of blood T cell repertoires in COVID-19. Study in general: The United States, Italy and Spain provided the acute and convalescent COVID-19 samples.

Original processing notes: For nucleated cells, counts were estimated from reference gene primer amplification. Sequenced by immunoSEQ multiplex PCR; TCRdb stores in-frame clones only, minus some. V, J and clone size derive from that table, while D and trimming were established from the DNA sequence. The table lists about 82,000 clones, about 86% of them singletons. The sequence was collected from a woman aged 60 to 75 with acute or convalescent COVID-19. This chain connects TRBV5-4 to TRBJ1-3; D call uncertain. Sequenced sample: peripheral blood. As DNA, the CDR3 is TGTGCCAGCAGCTCGGGAGCACAGACTGGAAACACCATATATTTT. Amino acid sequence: CASSSGAQTGNTIYF.